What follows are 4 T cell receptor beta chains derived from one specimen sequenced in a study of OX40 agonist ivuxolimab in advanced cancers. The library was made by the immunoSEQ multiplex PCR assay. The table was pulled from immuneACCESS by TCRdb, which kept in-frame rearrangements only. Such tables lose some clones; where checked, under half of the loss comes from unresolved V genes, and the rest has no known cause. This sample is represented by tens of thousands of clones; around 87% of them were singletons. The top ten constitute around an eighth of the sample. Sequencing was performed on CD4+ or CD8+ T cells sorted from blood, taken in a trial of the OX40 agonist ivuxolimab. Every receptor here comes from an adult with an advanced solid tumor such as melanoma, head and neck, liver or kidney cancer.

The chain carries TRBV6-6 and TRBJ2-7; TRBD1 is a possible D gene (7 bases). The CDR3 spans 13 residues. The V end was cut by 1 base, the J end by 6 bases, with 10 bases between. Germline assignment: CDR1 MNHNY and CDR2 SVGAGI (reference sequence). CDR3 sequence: CASSYWQGGEQYF. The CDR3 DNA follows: TGTGCCAGCAGTTACTGGCAGGGGGGCGAGCAGTACTTC.

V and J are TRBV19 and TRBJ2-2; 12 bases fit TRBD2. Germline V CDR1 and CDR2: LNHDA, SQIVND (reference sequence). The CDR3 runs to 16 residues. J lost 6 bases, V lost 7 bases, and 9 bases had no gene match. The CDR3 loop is CASTWGLAGGSGELFF. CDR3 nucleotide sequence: TGTGCCAGTACCTGGGGGCTAGCGGGAGGGTCCGGGGAGCTGTTTTTT.

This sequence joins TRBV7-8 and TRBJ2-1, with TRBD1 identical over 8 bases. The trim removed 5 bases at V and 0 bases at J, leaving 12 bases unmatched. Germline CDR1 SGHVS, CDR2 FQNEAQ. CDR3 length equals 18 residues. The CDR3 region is CASSMRGQDTSSYNEQFF. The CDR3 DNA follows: TGTGCCAGCAGCATGAGGGGACAGGATACGAGCTCCTACAATGAGCAGTTCTTC.

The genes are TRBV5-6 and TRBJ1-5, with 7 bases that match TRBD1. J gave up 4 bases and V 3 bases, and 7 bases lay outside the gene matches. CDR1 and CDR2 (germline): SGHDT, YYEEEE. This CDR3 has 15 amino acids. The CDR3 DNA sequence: TGTGCCAGCAGCTCGCAAGGGACAGCGAATCAGCCCCAGCATTTT. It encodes CASSSQGTANQPQHF.